The entry below describes one T cell receptor beta chain. Antigen specificity is unknown. TCRdb re-analysed the reads in MiXCR, keeping a single row per CDR3 protein. In the table there are roughly 500,000 distinct CDR3 sequences, roughly 34% of which are singletons. The sample is drawn from a study of T cell repertoires in cytomegalovirus infection. Overall study: CMV epitopes, recently identified HLA-C-restricted and well-studied HLA-B-restricted, were used. The public TCR beta signatures pointed to both CMV infection and matching HLA type. Whole-study findings and limits: Carriers of CMV and the relevant HLA type were discriminated by public TCR beta frequency. There were HLA-C-restricted CMV-specific TCR beta clonotypes dominating the ex vivo response.

This CDR3 region has 14 residues. Germline V gives CDR1 SGHTA, CDR2 FQGTGA. V lost 5 bases to trimming and J lost 5 bases; unmatched junction nucleotides: 3. The source was cultured PBMCs, collected from culture after CMV antigen stimulation. This sequence joins TRBV7-3 and TRBJ2-2, with 9 positions matching TRBD1. This clonotype was sampled from a human donor in good health (CMV status not recorded). Some clones in this sample may be carry-over from other donors' samples. The CDR3 DNA reads TGTGCCAGCAGCAAGGACAGGGGAACCGGGGAGCTGTTTTTT. The encoded protein is CASSKDRGTGELFF.